This is a list of T cell receptor beta chains from one sample in a study of blood T cells in healthy people across ages. Each CDR3 protein is one row after TCRdb ran MiXCR on the 5' RACE reads. The table lists about 1,800,000 distinct CDR3 sequences, roughly 27% of them singletons. Material for sequencing was blood. The source of these receptors is a woman aged 30 to 39 in good health. CDR3s include the opening cysteine and the closing phenylalanine or tryptophan. The order of the fields is V gene, D gene, J gene, clone size, CDR3 DNA, CDR3 protein. The D gene is left open where the match is weak. Rows give clone size only sometimes, using once, few, many, or a class for an expanded clone.

TRBV7-2,TRBD2,TRBJ2-7,few,TGTGCCAGCAGCTTAGCGGCGACTAGCCCCCCCTACGAGCAGTACTTC,CASSLAATSPPYEQYF
TRBV7-2,NA,TRBJ2-2,NA,TGTGCCAGCAGCTTAAATCCAACAACCGGGGAGCTGTTTTTT,CASSLNPTTGELFF
TRBV30,NA,TRBJ1-1,NA,TGTGCCTACGGACGGAGGAACACTGAAGCTTTCTTT,CAYGRRNTEAFF
TRBV12-5,TRBD1,TRBJ2-7,few,TGTGCTAGTGGTTCTTCGGGACAGATCTTGAAGCAGTACTTC,CASGSSGQILKQYF
TRBV12-3/TRBV12-4,NA,TRBJ1-1,NA,TGTGCCAGTAGTTTGAGGAAGGACACTGAAGCTTTCTTT,CASSLRKDTEAFF
TRBV6-1,NA,TRBJ2-1,few,TGTGCCAGCAAGGTGGGTTCGAATGAGCAGTTCTTC,CASKVGSNEQFF
TRBV15,TRBD2,TRBJ2-5,few,TGTGCCACCAGCAGAGGGGGAGGAGCGGGAATTGAGACCCAGTACTTC,CATSRGGGAGIETQYF
TRBV25-1,NA,TRBJ2-7,NA,TGTGCCAGCAGTGACTTCCTTCCGGGCGGATCCTACGAGCAGTACTTC,CASSDFLPGGSYEQYF
TRBV5-6,NA,TRBJ2-5,NA,TGTGCCAGCAGCATTTTGGCACTTCCCTGGGGTGTGCAGTACTTC,CASSILALPWGVQYF
TRBV28,NA,TRBJ2-7,many,TGTGCCAGCAGGCGGTTGGGGGAGGCCTACGAGCAGTACTTC,CASRRLGEAYEQYF
TRBV3-1,NA,TRBJ2-1,NA,TGTGCCAGCACCCGTGCCTCCTCGAAATCCAATGAGCAGTTCTTC,CASTRASSKSNEQFF
TRBV9,NA,TRBJ2-7,NA,TGTGCCAGCAGCGGGGGGTTGCGGTACGAGCAGTACTTC,CASSGGLRYEQYF
TRBV6-1,NA,TRBJ1-1,NA,TGTGCCAGCAGTGAATCCGGGACATGGGACGCTTTCTTT,CASSESGTWDAFF
TRBV20-1,TRBD2,TRBJ2-7,NA,TGCAGTGCTGTTAGCGGGGGGGATTACGAGCAGTACTTC,CSAVSGGDYEQYF
TRBV20-1,NA,TRBJ2-7,many,TGCAGTGCCCTGCGACAGGCGCGCGAGCAGTACTTC,CSALRQAREQYF
TRBV6-5,NA,TRBJ2-4,few,TGTGCCAGCAGGCCGGCAGCGGCAAAAAACATTCAGTACTTC,CASRPAAAKNIQYF
TRBV20-1,NA,TRBJ1-3,NA,TGCAGTGCTAGTGAGGGAGCTGGAAACACCATATATTTT,CSASEGAGNTIYF
TRBV29-1,NA,TRBJ2-5,many,TGCAGCACGGGACTCTCCCTGGGAGAGACCCAGTACTTC,CSTGLSLGETQYF
TRBV7-6,TRBD2,TRBJ2-7,NA,TGTGCCAGCAGCTTAGATTCTAGGACTAGCGGGTTCTACGAGCAGTACTTC,CASSLDSRTSGFYEQYF
TRBV10-2,NA,TRBJ2-4,many,TGCGCCAGCAGCCCCACGTGGGGAAACATTCAGTACTTC,CASSPTWGNIQYF
TRBV4-1,TRBD1,TRBJ2-5,NA,TGCGCCAGCAGCCAATCCGGGACAGAGGAGACCCAGTACTTC,CASSQSGTEETQYF
TRBV4-1,NA,TRBJ2-7,NA,TGCGCCAGCAGCCAAGGGCCGGACCGACCGTACGAGCAGTACTTC,CASSQGPDRPYEQYF
TRBV9,NA,TRBJ2-3,NA,TGTGCCAGCAGCGTAGCAGGTGTCCCCACCGGGGATACGCAGTATTTT,CASSVAGVPTGDTQYF
TRBV20-1,TRBD2,TRBJ2-1,NA,TGCAGTGCTCATAGCGGGGGGTACAATGAGCAGTTCTTC,CSAHSGGYNEQFF
TRBV24-1,TRBD1,TRBJ1-1,NA,TGTGCCACCAGTGAGCAGGGGGTTGGGTTGTCTGAAGCTTTCTTT,CATSEQGVGLSEAFF
TRBV9,NA,TRBJ1-5,many,TGTGCCAGCAGCGTAGACGGTAATCAGCCCCAGCATTTT,CASSVDGNQPQHF
TRBV12-3/TRBV12-4,TRBD2,TRBJ2-1,few,TGTGCCAGCAGCCCCCTAGCGGGAGAGTCCTACAATGAGCAGTTCTTC,CASSPLAGESYNEQFF
TRBV5-1,TRBD2,TRBJ2-7,NA,TGCGCCAGACCAGTTGTCGGGGGGAGGGTCTACGAGCAGTACTTC,CARPVVGGRVYEQYF
TRBV3-1,NA,TRBJ1-4,few,TGTGCCAGCAGCCAAGACGGCAATGAAAAACTGTTTTTT,CASSQDGNEKLFF
TRBV20-1,NA,TRBJ2-1,NA,TGCAGTGCTAGAGATCGGAGTCGGGAGTCAAACAATGAGCAGTTCTTC,CSARDRSRESNNEQFF
TRBV29-1,NA,TRBJ1-1,NA,TGCAGCGTTGGCGATCAGAGAGAAGCTTTCTTT,CSVGDQREAFF
TRBV20-1,NA,TRBJ1-5,NA,TGCAGTGCGGGGTGGATGCATAGCAAACAGCCCCAGCATTTT,CSAGWMHSKQPQHF
TRBV4-3,NA,TRBJ1-2,few,TGCGCCAGCAGCCAAGTCCACGGAGCGGAACGAGGCTACACCTTC,CASSQVHGAERGYTF
TRBV5-1,NA,TRBJ2-7,few,TGCGCCAGCAGGGAGCTCGGGGGCGAGCAGTACTTC,CASRELGGEQYF
TRBV20-1,TRBD1,TRBJ2-4,few,TGCAGTGCTAGAGAATGGACAGGGGGCGGTTACGGGCAGTACTTC,CSAREWTGGGYGQYF
TRBV5-1,NA,TRBJ1-1,NA,TGCGCCAGCAGCCTGGACACAAGCTTCAGTGAAGCTTTCTTT,CASSLDTSFSEAFF
TRBV7-6,TRBD1,TRBJ2-4,few,TGTGCCAGCAGCGCCACAGGGGTCACAGCCAAAAACATTCAGTACTTC,CASSATGVTAKNIQYF
TRBV3-1,TRBD2,TRBJ2-1,few,TGTGCCAGCAGCCCCCGCATAGCGGGAGGGGGTTTGGATGAGCAGTTCTTC,CASSPRIAGGGLDEQFF
TRBV20-1,NA,TRBJ2-6,NA,TGCAGTGCTAGAGATGCGGGCGGTGGGGCCAACGTCCTGACTTTC,CSARDAGGGANVLTF
TRBV5-1,NA,TRBJ2-7,NA,TGCGCCAGCAGCCCCGAGGGGGGGACTCAAAACTACGAGCAGTACTTC,CASSPEGGTQNYEQYF
TRBV21-1,NA,TRBJ1-1,few,TGTGCCAGCAGCCAAAAGGCGCCGTCGAACACTGAAGCTTTCTTT,CASSQKAPSNTEAFF
TRBV9,TRBD2,TRBJ2-5,NA,TGTACCAGCAGGGATCACGCTAGCGGGGGGGTAGAGACCCAGTACTTC,CTSRDHASGGVETQYF
TRBV6-1,TRBD2,TRBJ2-3,NA,TGTGCCAGCAGTGTTACTAGCGGGGGGTCAGATACGCAGTATTTT,CASSVTSGGSDTQYF
TRBV11-2,NA,TRBJ1-6,NA,TGTGCCAGCAGCTCCCCCAGGGAGGGTCCTAGCTCCTATAATTCGCCCCTCCACTTT,CASSSPREGPSSYNSPLHF
TRBV7-9,TRBD1,TRBJ2-1,NA,TGTGCCAGCAGCTCCAGACAGGGGTTAAACGAGCAGTTCTTC,CASSSRQGLNEQFF
TRBV18,TRBD1,TRBJ1-5,NA,TGTGCCAGCTCTAAAACACAGGGGGCGCGTGATCAGCCCCAGCATTTT,CASSKTQGARDQPQHF